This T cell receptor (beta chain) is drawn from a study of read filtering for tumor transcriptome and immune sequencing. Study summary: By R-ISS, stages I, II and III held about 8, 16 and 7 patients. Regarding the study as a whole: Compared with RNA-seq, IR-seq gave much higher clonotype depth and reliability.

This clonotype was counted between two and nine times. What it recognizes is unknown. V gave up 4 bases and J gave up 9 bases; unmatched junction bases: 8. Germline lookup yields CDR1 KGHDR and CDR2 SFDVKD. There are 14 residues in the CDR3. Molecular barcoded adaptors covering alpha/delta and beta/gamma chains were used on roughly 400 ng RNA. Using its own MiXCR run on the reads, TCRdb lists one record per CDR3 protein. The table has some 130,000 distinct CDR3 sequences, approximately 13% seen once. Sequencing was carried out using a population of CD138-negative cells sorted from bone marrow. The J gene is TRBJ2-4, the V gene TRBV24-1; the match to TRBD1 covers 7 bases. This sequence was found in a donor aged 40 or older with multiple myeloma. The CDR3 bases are TGTGCCACCAGTGAAACAGGGGAAGAGGGCATTCAGTACTTC. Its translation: CATSETGEEGIQYF.